The sequence of this TCR beta chain was determined in a study of identical twins (dated by TCRdb to about 2016). Turning to the overall study: To test whether fetal clonotypes persist, this study deep-sequenced TCR alpha and beta repertoires from monozygotic twins, from unrelated adults of various ages, and from cord blood. To rule out contamination, replicate twin experiments were performed at different times with different library preparation protocols. What the work shows at the level of the full study, not this receptor alone: Because the same donors could not be followed over many years, the conclusions depended on cross-sectional statistical analysis. In monozygotic twins, out-of-frame TCR alpha sharing was systematically underestimated by recombination models, although the models agreed with sharing between unrelated individuals. Compared with coincidental sharing between unrelated individuals, an excess of low generation-probability sequences was observed among out-of-frame TCR alpha sequences shared between twins. Fewer insertions were carried by abundant cord blood beta clonotypes; a weaker similar trend was observed in young adult naive repertoires, while no such trend was observed in memory repertoires. A weaker excess of twin sharing was found in beta out-of-frame sequences because the signal-to-noise ratio was lowered by fewer shared sequences. Invariant T cells such as MAIT and iNKT could partly confound zero-insertion analyses, although diverse VJ usage argued against such confounding for most clonotypes.

Library preparation used 5' RACE. Sequencing was performed on an Illumina HiSeq 2000. Template switching added a universal primer binding site, and the final cDNA carried a unique molecular identifier that allowed TCR cDNA molecules to be counted accurately. Specific primers in the conserved constant-segment region were used to synthesize first-strand cDNA for TCR alpha and beta chains. To control for contamination, every cDNA library carried two barcodes: a SMART-Mk sample barcode plus Illumina barcodes. Two successive PCR steps introduced TruSeq adapter sequences along with Illumina sample barcodes. TCR alpha and beta cDNA libraries were sequenced on the Illumina HiSeq platform with custom primers. In the original analysis: Raw reads were processed with MiGEC to extract unique molecular identifiers, and MiXCR was used to determine CDR3 positions. For each individual, recombination models were inferred using an EM algorithm with the repgenHMM and IGoR tools. Shared clonotype analysis was performed with the tcR package in R, normalizing sharing by the product of cloneset sizes. To study raw recombination free of thymic and clonal selection effects, out-of-frame nonproductive sequences were analyzed. TCRdb reworked the public reads: Q25 trimming with fastp, MiXCR clone assembly, productive beta chains retained. Each entry is one CDR3 protein sequence, shown with its most common DNA and genes. These V and J calls are TCRdb output, not the study's own analysis. The sample table lists about 660,000 distinct CDR3 sequences, about 9.4% of them with a count of one. The ten largest clonotypes hold 0.85% to 1% of the sample.

Only healthy Caucasian donors were included. Three pairs of female monozygotic twins, all aged roughly 18 to 29 years, made up the twin cohort. Peripheral blood mononuclear cells were the source from which RNA for the TCR libraries was isolated. V trim: 7 bases; J trim: 6 bases; unmatched bases: 12. Including the terminal cysteine and phenylalanine, the CDR3 comprises 15 residues. CDR3 DNA only is kept here, 45 bases in frame from base 1. The germline V gene yields LGHNT for CDR1 and FRNRAP for CDR2. This clonotype was seen a single time. Its antigen specificity is not known. No base quality values were provided; no much bigger clone lies one nucleotide off. One read alone is weak evidence. The same sample was also used in a study of yellow fever vaccine responses in identical twins. The second investigation adds: The T cell response to vaccination in identical twins was reported by the authors to appear partly convergent and partly personalized. In identical twins, the study followed T cell clones that responded to the vaccine with precision.

Rearrangement joined TRBV12-5 to TRBJ2-1; 7 nucleotides in the junction match TRBD2. Sequencing was performed on PBMCs. The TCR originated in a woman younger than 30 in good health. The CDR3 region reads CASANLGGGINEQFF. The nucleotide sequence is given as TGTGCTAGTGCCAACCTGGGGGGGGGAATCAATGAGCAGTTCTTC.